Below, 17 T cell receptor beta chains from the same sample are listed, as sequenced in a study of blood T cell repertoires in COVID-19 (dated by TCRdb to 2018 to 2020). Libraries were prepared through the immunoSEQ multiplex PCR assay. As stored in TCRdb, this immuneACCESS dataset retains in-frame rearrangements with V and J assigned. A fraction of the clones does not appear; measured against another copy, unresolved V genes explain less than half of the discrepancy, and the remainder lacks a known reason. This sample is represented by over 110,000 clones; less than 90% of them were singletons. Of the sample, 4.5% to 5.5% falls within the top ten clones. Sequencing used PBMCs or T cells enriched from blood (not recorded which). The receptors come from a man aged 40-49 years with acute COVID-19.

The chain employs TRBV3-1 (or the pseudogene TRBV3-2) and TRBJ2-1; the D gene is possibly TRBD1 (5 bases). The germline CDR1 and CDR2 sequences are LGHDT and YNNKEL (reference sequence). This CDR3 spans 16 amino acids. With 0 bases removed from V and 12 bases from J, the gap between germline ends came to 21 bases. CDR3 amino acids: CASSQDFDSGSLSQFF. Here the CDR3 DNA reads TGTGCCAGCAGCCAAGATTTCGACAGTGGGTCCCTCTCGCAGTTCTTC.

The chain couples TRBV28 to TRBJ1-5; 8 nucleotides line up with TRBD1. Germline CDR1 and CDR2: MDHEN and SYDVKM. The J segment lost 5 bases and the V segment lost 5 bases, leaving 8 bases of the junction unmatched. The CDR3 length is 15 residues. CDR3 loop: CASSPADREDQPQHF. The CDR3 coding sequence is TGTGCCAGCAGTCCAGCGGACAGGGAGGATCAGCCCCAGCATTTT. Using reference TRBV28 and TRBJ1-5 for the parts outside the CDR3, the full variable domain is DVKVTQSSRYLVKRTGEKVFLECVQDMDHENMFWYRQDPGLGLRLIYFSYDVKMKEKGDIPEGYSVSREKKERFSLILESASTNQTSMYLCASSPADREDQPQHFGDGTRLSIL.

The rearrangement links TRBV19 to TRBJ2-1; D is possibly TRBD2 (6 bases). Trimming stripped 4 bases from V and 10 bases from J, with 14 bases between. This CDR3 spans 13 amino acids. Germline V gene sequence: CDR1 LNHDA, CDR2 SQIVND (reference sequence). In DNA, the CDR3 is TGTGCCAGTAGTACGGGGGTTTTAGGAGAGCAGTTCTTC. Protein sequence: CASSTGVLGEQFF.

This clone was found a few times. The V gene is TRBV30, the J gene TRBJ2-7; 8 bases fit TRBD1. Germline V lookup: CDR1 GTSNPN, CDR2 SVGIG (reference sequence). This CDR3 region has 15 residues. V lost 5 bases, J lost 3 bases, and 12 bases stayed unmatched. CDR3 nucleotides: TGTGCCTGGGAGGAAGGTGGACAGGGTTTCTACGAGCAGTACTTC. Amino acids: CAWEEGGQGFYEQYF.

V usage is TRBV6-5 and J usage is TRBJ2-2, with D perhaps TRBD1 (5 bases). This CDR3 spans 15 amino acids. Germline V CDR1 and CDR2: MNHEY, SVGAGI. Between the trimmed V and J ends, which lost 6 bases and 4 bases, there was a span of 15 bases. Here the CDR3 reads CASSPGILSTGELFF. CDR3 nucleotide sequence: TGTGCCAGCAGCCCAGGGATTTTGAGCACCGGGGAGCTGTTTTTT.

The V gene is TRBV7-2, the J gene TRBJ1-5, with D possibly matching TRBD1 (6 bases). Germline loops: CDR1 SGHTA, CDR2 FQGNSA. This CDR3 is built from 14 residues. V was shortened by 2 bases and J by 6 bases, with 11 bases between the two germline ends. The CDR3 nucleotides read TGTGCCAGCAGCTTAATTGGCAGGGGTCAGCCCCAGCATTTT. Protein sequence: CASSLIGRGQPQHF.

The CDR3 here is CAIRTETYGYTF. The CDR3, as DNA: TGTGCCATCAGGACAGAAACCTATGGCTACACCTTC. The chain links TRBV10-3 to TRBJ1-2, with a weak D call TRBD1 (5 bases). Trimming removed 6 bases at V and 4 bases at J, with 9 bases between. CDR3 length: 12 residues. Germline V gene sequence: CDR1 ENHRY, CDR2 SYGVKD.

Only a few counts were recorded for this clone. This chain links TRBV7-9 with TRBJ1-1; D call uncertain. The CDR3 loop spans 13 amino acids. Trimming cost V 3 bases and J 7 bases, with 12 bases left between them. CDR1 is SEHNR, CDR2 FQNEAQ, per germline (reference sequence). As DNA, the CDR3 is TGTGCCAGCAGCTTCCTGGCTAGAGGTGAAGCTTTCTTT. Its translation is CASSFLARGEAFF.

This chain links TRBV7-9 with TRBJ2-1; maybe TRBD1 (7 bases). CDR3 length equals 12 residues. Looked up from germline, CDR1 is SEHNR and CDR2 is FQNEAQ (reference sequence). V gave up 5 bases and J gave up 9 bases, with 11 bases separating them. CDR3 nucleotide sequence: TGTGCCAGCAGCCCCCAGGGGGGTGAGCAGTTCTTC. It yields the protein CASSPQGGEQFF.

The chain couples TRBV27 to TRBJ2-3; TRBD2 might be the D (5 bases). V was shortened by 2 bases and J by 2 bases, with 11 bases between the two germline ends. CDR3 length equals 15 residues. Germline V CDR1 and CDR2: MNHEY, SMNVEV (reference sequence). CDR3 coding DNA: TGTGCCAGCAGTTTAGGGCTGAGGGCCACAGATACGCAGTATTTT. Its protein product is CASSLGLRATDTQYF.

The rearrangement joins TRBV29-1 to TRBJ2-7; 9 bases map to TRBD2. Trimming took 3 bases from V and 5 from J; bases not matched to a gene: 8. Germline V CDR1 and CDR2: SQVTM, ANQGSEA. There are 14 residues in the CDR3. The CDR3 DNA sequence: TGCAGCGTTGAGAGCGGGACTAGCATCCACGAGCAGTACTTC. Its translation is CSVESGTSIHEQYF.

The genes are TRBV28 and TRBJ1-2; 12 bases match TRBD1. With V trimmed by 3 bases and J by 8 bases, 7 bases remained unmatched. Looked up from germline, CDR1 is MDHEN and CDR2 is SYDVKM. The CDR3 loop spans 15 amino acids. The CDR3 nucleotides read TGTGCCAGCAGTTTGACGGGACAGGGGGCTTACGGCTACACCTTC. Encoded protein: CASSLTGQGAYGYTF.

The sample holds one count of this clone. The rearrangement joins TRBV7-2 to TRBJ2-5, with D possibly matching TRBD2 (6 bases). The CDR3 is 14 amino acids. The germline V gene has CDR1 SGHTA and CDR2 FQGNSA. The ends were cut back, 2 bases at V and 4 bases at J, with 11 bases in the middle. DNA of the CDR3: TGTGCCAGCAGCTTATTGGGGCGGGGAGAGACCCAGTACTTC. Translated: CASSLLGRGETQYF.

The chain is built from TRBV12-2 and TRBJ1-1; the table's D gene call, TRBD1, was not cross checked with the DNA. TRBV12-2 is termed a pseudogene. The CDR3 totals 15 residues. CDR3 in amino acids: CASRSQGPVNTEAFF. CDR3 nucleotide sequence: TGTGCAAGTCGCTCGCAGGGGCCGGTGAACACTGAAGCTTTCTTT.

The chain joins TRBV9 to TRBJ2-2; a possible D gene is TRBD2 (5 bases). Looked up from germline, CDR1 is SGDLS and CDR2 is YYNGEE. Trimming removed 3 bases from V and 5 bases from J, with 14 bases in between. CDR3 length equals 15 residues. The CDR3 DNA is TGTGCCAGCAGCGGGAGGACCTCGTCAACCGGGGAGCTGTTTTTT. This gives the protein CASSGRTSSTGELFF.

The chain is built from TRBV7-2 and TRBJ2-3; weak D call: TRBD2 (5 bases). Germline V gene lookup returns CDR1 SGHTA and CDR2 FQGNSA. Trimming cost V 0 bases and J 4 bases, with 11 bases left between them. The CDR3 contains 15 residues. CDR3 protein: CASSLAGATADTQYF. The CDR3 DNA is TGTGCCAGCAGCTTAGCGGGAGCGACGGCAGATACGCAGTATTTT.

The CDR3 sequence: CASRRTVRSGNTIYF. The CDR3 DNA reads as TGTGCCAGCAGACGGACAGTACGTTCTGGAAACACCATATATTTT. The V call is TRBV6-5, the J call TRBJ1-3; TRBD1 is a possible D gene (6 bases). Deletions cut 6 bases from V and 1 base from J, with 13 bases between. Per germline, CDR1 MNHEY and CDR2 SVGAGI. The CDR3 totals 15 residues.